These T cell receptor beta chains were read from a single sample in a study of molecular identifiers for immune sequencing clone quantification. TCRdb ran MiXCR on the PCR reads and lists one entry per CDR3 protein. The sample holds about 640,000 distinct CDR3 sequences; about 20% are singletons and the top ten take 0.85% to 0.9%. Input material: naive CD8+ T cells from blood, with Jurkat cell RNA spiked in. These receptor sequences come from a human donor in good health. Some libraries in this study had Jurkat cell RNA spiked in. The CDR3 runs from the conserved cysteine through the conserved F or W. D genes are given only for firm matches. Expanded clones are given a class, and other clones once, few, many or no size at all.

d_call j_call clone_size v_call cdr3_aa cdr3_nt
. TRBJ2-5 . TRBV12-3/TRBV12-4 CASSLYRAKETQYF TGTGCCAGCAGTTTGTACAGGGCCAAAGAGACCCAGTACTTC
TRBD2 TRBJ2-7 many TRBV19 CASSTSGSLKYEQYF TGTGCCAGTTCGACTAGCGGGTCCCTTAAGTACGAGCAGTACTTC
. TRBJ2-3 . TRBV4-2 CASSQDSTSTDTQYF TGTGCCAGCAGCCAAGATTCCACTAGCACAGATACGCAGTATTTT
. TRBJ2-5 many TRBV5-4 CASSLGTRGIETQYF TGTGCCAGCAGCTTGGGGACTAGGGGGATTGAGACCCAGTACTTC
. TRBJ1-1 . TRBV13 CASSITPTQSTEAFF TGTGCCAGCAGCATCACCCCGACCCAGAGCACTGAAGCTTTCTTT
. TRBJ1-5 many TRBV6-2/TRBV6-3 CASSLLLGADQPQHF TGTGCCAGCAGCTTACTTTTAGGGGCTGATCAGCCCCAGCATTTT
. TRBJ2-3 many TRBV30 CAWSGPHTDTQYF TGTGCCTGGAGTGGTCCCCACACAGATACGCAGTATTTT
. TRBJ1-1 . TRBV4-1 CASSQVSGRGDGAFF TGCGCCAGCAGCCAAGTGTCGGGCAGGGGAGATGGGGCTTTCTTT
TRBD1 TRBJ2-7 . TRBV28 CASRGTGGNEQYF TGTGCCAGCAGGGGGACAGGGGGGAACGAGCAGTACTTC
. TRBJ2-7 many TRBV5-1 CASRLGSEQYF TGCGCCAGCCGCCTGGGATCCGAGCAGTACTTC
. TRBJ2-7 many TRBV4-2 CASSQDNSYEQYF TGTGCCAGCAGCCAAGATAACAGCTACGAGCAGTACTTC
. TRBJ2-7 many TRBV20-1 CSARGDYEQYF TGCAGTGCTAGAGGAGACTACGAGCAGTACTTC
. TRBJ1-5 few TRBV18 CASSPPGREGNQPQHF TGTGCCAGCTCACCACCGGGGAGGGAAGGCAATCAGCCCCAGCATTTT
TRBD1 TRBJ2-7 many TRBV29-1 CSVRDRTTYEQYF TGCAGCGTGAGGGACAGGACAACCTACGAGCAGTACTTC
TRBD2 TRBJ2-3 . TRBV12-3/TRBV12-4 CAGSYGGTDTQYF TGTGCCGGCAGTTACGGGGGGACAGATACGCAGTATTTT
TRBD2 TRBJ2-7 many TRBV28 CASTWGEGGYEQYF TGTGCCAGCACTTGGGGGGAGGGCGGGTACGAGCAGTACTTC
. TRBJ2-5 many TRBV19 CASSIRNSRETQYF TGTGCCAGTAGTATCAGGAACAGTCGAGAGACCCAGTACTTC
. TRBJ1-1 many TRBV12-3/TRBV12-4 CASSPPRGPEAFF TGTGCCAGCAGTCCCCCGCGAGGGCCTGAAGCTTTCTTT
TRBD2 TRBJ2-3 many TRBV19 CASTLAGGYTDTQYF TGTGCCAGTACCCTAGCGGGAGGGTACACAGATACGCAGTATTTT
. TRBJ1-6 many TRBV6-6 CASSNGPSSYNSPLHF TGTGCCAGCAGTAATGGGCCTAGCTCCTATAATTCACCCCTCCACTTT
TRBD2 TRBJ2-7 . TRBV4-1 CASSQQQREDLYEQYF TGCGCCAGCAGCCAACAACAGCGGGAGGACCTCTACGAGCAGTACTTC
. TRBJ2-5 . TRBV2 CASSAVTGSGETQYF TGTGCCAGCAGTGCCGTCACAGGGTCGGGAGAGACCCAGTACTTC
. TRBJ1-1 many TRBV7-9 CASSVGSLTAFF TGTGCCAGCAGTGTAGGCTCCCTGACAGCTTTCTTT
. TRBJ2-7 . TRBV5-8 CASSLDGGYERYF TGTGCCAGCAGCTTGGATGGGGGGTACGAGCGGTACTTC
. TRBJ1-2 many TRBV28 CASSLLGHTGYTF TGTGCCAGCAGTTTATTAGGCCACACGGGCTACACCTTC
. TRBJ2-5 many TRBV20-1 CSARERGRGLETQYF TGCAGTGCTAGAGAAAGGGGGAGGGGGTTAGAGACCCAGTACTTC
. TRBJ2-1 . TRBV11-2 CATQLALGWLDEQFF TGTGCCACCCAGCTAGCGCTGGGGTGGTTGGATGAGCAGTTCTTC
. TRBJ1-1 many TRBV2 CASSEYGVTEAFF TGTGCCAGCAGTGAATATGGTGTCACTGAAGCTTTCTTT
. TRBJ1-1 . TRBV11-2 CASSLVGGAEAFF TGTGCCAGCAGCTTAGTAGGGGGTGCTGAAGCTTTCTTT
. TRBJ1-5 . TRBV30 CAWSVLREEDLNKVFPPEVNNF TGTGCCTGGAGTGTACTCAGGGAAGAGGACCTGAACAAGGTGTTCCCACCCGAGGTCAACAATTTT
TRBD1 TRBJ1-1 many TRBV6-5 CASSYIPGQGPEAFF TGTGCCAGCAGTTACATACCGGGACAGGGTCCGGAGGCTTTCTTT
. TRBJ1-1 few TRBV21-1 CASSKLPGPPLFMNTEAFF TGTGCCAGTAGCAAACTTCCGGGGCCCCCCCTATTCATGAACACTGAAGCTTTCTTT
TRBD2 TRBJ2-5 . TRBV19 CASSASGGNQETQYF TGTGCCAGTAGTGCTAGCGGGGGTAACCAAGAGACCCAGTACTTC
TRBD1 TRBJ2-7 . TRBV19 CASSMGQVGYEQYF TGTGCCAGTAGTATGGGACAGGTTGGTTACGAGCAGTACTTC
. TRBJ2-3 many TRBV27 CASSLLTPSTDTQYF TGTGCCAGCAGTCTCCTCACACCTAGCACAGATACGCAGTATTTT
. TRBJ2-5 many TRBV29-1 CSVVPLDRRMAAQYF TGCAGCGTTGTCCCTTTGGATAGGCGTATGGCGGCCCAGTACTTC
. TRBJ1-5 many TRBV21-1 CASSNALREPQHF TGTGCCAGCAGCAACGCCCTAAGGGAGCCCCAGCATTTT
TRBD2 TRBJ2-3 many TRBV7-8 CASSLGGGPTDTQYF TGTGCCAGCAGCTTGGGCGGGGGACCCACAGATACGCAGTATTTT
. TRBJ2-1 . TRBV7-3 CASSLTGGANEQFF TGTGCCAGCAGCTTGACAGGCGGGGCCAATGAGCAGTTCTTC
TRBD1 TRBJ1-5 many TRBV28 CASSLDRGESQPQHF TGTGCCAGCAGTTTGGACAGGGGAGAAAGTCAGCCCCAGCATTTT
. TRBJ2-7 many TRBV7-2 CASSLGNRAYEQYF TGTGCCAGCAGCTTGGGGAACAGAGCCTACGAGCAGTACTTC
. TRBJ1-1 many TRBV20-1 CSAREGLWDTEAFF TGCAGTGCTAGAGAGGGGCTCTGGGACACTGAAGCTTTCTTT
. TRBJ2-1 few TRBV2 CASSDAAYNEQFF TGTGCCAGCAGTGACGCCGCATACAATGAGCAGTTCTTC
TRBD1 TRBJ2-7 many TRBV12-3/TRBV12-4 CASSSPYRGEQYF TGTGCCAGCAGTTCCCCTTACAGGGGCGAGCAGTACTTC
TRBD1 TRBJ1-6 few TRBV3-1 CASSLRDRANSPLHF TGTGCCAGCAGCCTCCGGGACAGGGCAAATTCACCCCTCCACTTT
. TRBJ2-1 few TRBV6-5 CASSYWGKTAYNEQFF TGTGCCAGCAGTTACTGGGGGAAAACGGCCTACAATGAGCAGTTCTTC